These T cell receptor beta chains were read from a single sample in a study of breast tumors, draining lymph nodes, adjacent tissues. Each CDR3 protein is one row after TCRdb ran MiXCR on the multiplex PCR reads. The data hold about 270,000 distinct CDR3 sequences, with around 30% observed a single time. Sequencing input: axillary lymph node tissue. These receptors were obtained from a female donor with breast cancer. Some clones in this sample may be carry-over from other donors' samples. The CDR3 runs from the conserved cysteine through the conserved F or W. D genes are given only for firm matches. Clone size is shown for a subset of rows, as once, few, many or a class of expanded clone.

length: 16
J: TRBJ1-1
size: -
V: TRBV15
D: TRBD1
DNA: TGTGCCACCAAACCGGGACAGGGATCGATGAACACTGAAGCTTTCTTT
CDR3: CATKPGQGSMNTEAFF

length: 15
J: TRBJ2-7
size: once
V: TRBV25-1
D: -
DNA: TGTGCCAGCGTTGAGGGCGGGACCACCTTCTACGAGCAGTACTTC
CDR3: CASVEGGTTFYEQYF

length: 16
J: TRBJ2-1
size: many
V: TRBV10-2
D: TRBD1
DNA: TGCGCCAGCAGCCAAACCCCGGGACAGGGCGTGAATGAGCAGTTCTTC
CDR3: CASSQTPGQGVNEQFF

length: 13
J: TRBJ2-4
size: -
V: TRBV20-1
D: -
DNA: TGCAGTGCTAGAGAGACTCCGGTAAACATTCAGTACTTC
CDR3: CSARETPVNIQYF

length: 14
J: TRBJ1-6
size: many
V: TRBV6-5
D: -
DNA: TGTGCCAGCAGTTACGGCCCAGCAAATTCACCCCTCCACTTT
CDR3: CASSYGPANSPLHF

length: 18
J: TRBJ2-1
size: many
V: TRBV5-6
D: TRBD2
DNA: TGTGCCAGCAGCTTGGCCACTAGCGGGAGGGCCTCCTACAATGAGCAGTTCTTC
CDR3: CASSLATSGRASYNEQFF

length: 15
J: TRBJ2-2
size: few
V: TRBV28
D: TRBD2
DNA: TGTGCCAGCAGTTTAACGGGAGGGGCTAGCGGGGAGCTGTTTTTT
CDR3: CASSLTGGASGELFF

length: 15
J: TRBJ2-1
size: many
V: TRBV20-1
D: TRBD2
DNA: TGCAGTGCTAAGGGACTAGCGGGAGGAAACAATGAGCAGTTCTTC
CDR3: CSAKGLAGGNNEQFF

length: 14
J: TRBJ2-1
size: many
V: TRBV5-1
D: -
DNA: TGCGCCAGCAGCTTGCAGGGGAGTTACAATGAGCAGTTCTTC
CDR3: CASSLQGSYNEQFF

length: 13
J: TRBJ2-1
size: many
V: TRBV11-3
D: -
DNA: TGTGCCAGCAGCTTCGGTAAGGGCCTTGAGCAGTTCTTC
CDR3: CASSFGKGLEQFF

length: 14
J: TRBJ2-7
size: -
V: TRBV28
D: TRBD2
DNA: TGTGCCAGCAGTTTTTACTGGGGGGAGGGCGAGCAGTACTTC
CDR3: CASSFYWGEGEQYF

length: 14
J: TRBJ2-1
size: many
V: TRBV24-1
D: -
DNA: TGTGCCACCAGTGCGGGGGCGGGGTACAATGAGCAGTTCTTC
CDR3: CATSAGAGYNEQFF

length: 16
J: TRBJ2-1
size: many
V: TRBV4-3
D: TRBD2
DNA: TGCGCCAGCAGCCAAGATTACGGACTAGCGCCCAATGAGCAGTTCTTC
CDR3: CASSQDYGLAPNEQFF

length: 20
J: TRBJ2-6
size: -
V: TRBV2
D: -
DNA: TGTGCCAGCACTTCAGGACGGGCGAGCTCCTTTGGCACCGGGGCCAACGTCCTGACTTTC
CDR3: CASTSGRASSFGTGANVLTF

length: 11
J: TRBJ1-1
size: -
V: TRBV6-1
D: -
DNA: TGTGCCAGCAGTGACTGGGGAGAAGCTTTCTTT
CDR3: CASSDWGEAFF

length: 14
J: TRBJ1-2
size: many
V: TRBV4-1
D: -
DNA: TGCGCCAGCAGCCAGTCAGGGAGGAATCGAGGCTACACCTTC
CDR3: CASSQSGRNRGYTF

length: 15
J: TRBJ1-5
size: -
V: TRBV10-3
D: TRBD1
DNA: TGTGCCATCAGACCCGGGACAGGGGGGTCAGATACGCAGCATTTT
CDR3: CAIRPGTGGSDTQHF

length: 16
J: TRBJ2-7
size: many
V: TRBV6-6
D: TRBD2
DNA: TGTGCCAGCAGTTCTACTTCAAGACGGGGGGACTACGAGCAGTACTTC
CDR3: CASSSTSRRGDYEQYF

length: 16
J: TRBJ2-5
size: many
V: TRBV4-1
D: TRBD2
DNA: TGCGCCAGCAGCCAAGCCCTAGCGGGAGCATCGGAGACCCAGTACTTC
CDR3: CASSQALAGASETQYF

length: 15
J: TRBJ2-7
size: many
V: TRBV20-1
D: TRBD1
DNA: TGCAGTGCTAGAAAACCTCAGGGGGTCGGCGACGAGCAGTACTTC
CDR3: CSARKPQGVGDEQYF

length: 17
J: TRBJ2-1
size: -
V: TRBV4-1
D: TRBD2
DNA: TGCGCCAGCAGCCAATTGGCTAGCGGGAGCTCCTACAATGAGCAGTTCTTC
CDR3: CASSQLASGSSYNEQFF

length: 16
J: TRBJ2-2
size: once
V: TRBV5-5
D: -
DNA: TGTGCCAGCAGCCCAGCGGCAGGGGCGTTCGCCGGGGAGCTGTTTTTT
CDR3: CASSPAAGAFAGELFF

length: 12
J: TRBJ1-2
size: -
V: TRBV29-1
D: -
DNA: TGCAGCGTCTGGGAAATCGAGGGTGGCTACACCTTC
CDR3: CSVWEIEGGYTF

length: 21
J: TRBJ2-5
size: -
V: TRBV24-1
D: TRBD2
DNA: TGTGCCACCAGTGATTCCATCGGACTCCCGGGACTAGCGGGATACGGGGAGCCCCAGTACTTC
CDR3: CATSDSIGLPGLAGYGEPQYF

length: 14
J: TRBJ2-5
size: -
V: TRBV6-1
D: TRBD1
DNA: TGTGCCAGCAGCCCTCTTAGGGGGCAAGAGACCCGGTACTTC
CDR3: CASSPLRGQETRYF

length: 13
J: TRBJ1-2
size: -
V: TRBV29-1
D: TRBD1
DNA: TGCAGAGACAGGGGCCTCCTTAACTATGGCTACACCTTC
CDR3: CRDRGLLNYGYTF

length: 17
J: TRBJ2-3
size: few
V: TRBV11-3
D: TRBD2
DNA: TGTGCCAGCAGCTTAGGACTAGCGGCACCCCGTCATGATACGCAGTATTTT
CDR3: CASSLGLAAPRHDTQYF

length: 13
J: TRBJ1-2
size: -
V: TRBV3-1
D: -
DNA: TGTGCCAGCAGCCAAGTAATTTACCAGGGCTACACCTTC
CDR3: CASSQVIYQGYTF

length: 16
J: TRBJ2-1
size: few
V: TRBV30
D: -
DNA: TGTGCCTGGAGTGTTCAGCGCCTGAGTTCCTACAATGAGCAGTTCTTC
CDR3: CAWSVQRLSSYNEQFF

length: 13
J: TRBJ1-4
size: -
V: TRBV28
D: TRBD1
DNA: TGTGCCAGCAGTTTGACAGGGGTCGAAAAACTGTTTTTT
CDR3: CASSLTGVEKLFF

length: 17
J: TRBJ2-3
size: few
V: TRBV12-3/TRBV12-4
D: TRBD2
DNA: TGTGCCAGCCGGAGGGGCCGGCGGGAGGGCCCTGGGGGTACGCAGTATTTT
CDR3: CASRRGRREGPGGTQYF

length: 12
J: TRBJ2-1
size: -
V: TRBV5-1
D: -
DNA: TGCGCCAGCAGCTTGACAGATAATGAGCTGTTCTTC
CDR3: CASSLTDNELFF

length: 14
J: TRBJ1-2
size: -
V: TRBV12-3/TRBV12-4
D: -
DNA: TGTGCCAGCAGTTCGGGGCCGAGCGACGAGGGCTACGCCTTC
CDR3: CASSSGPSDEGYAF

length: 16
J: TRBJ1-2
size: -
V: TRBV7-3
D: -
DNA: TGTGCCAGCAGCTCTCCGGGGCCGATTATCCAACGCGGCTACACCTTC
CDR3: CASSSPGPIIQRGYTF

length: 14
J: TRBJ2-1
size: many
V: TRBV12-3/TRBV12-4
D: -
DNA: TGTGCCAGCAGCCTAACGACAGACGCAAATGAGCAGTTCTTC
CDR3: CASSLTTDANEQFF

length: 14
J: TRBJ1-3
size: few
V: TRBV6-5
D: -
DNA: TGTGCCACCGGCGGGGGGGCGCAGGGAAACACCACATATTTT
CDR3: CATGGGAQGNTTYF

length: 15
J: TRBJ2-3
size: many
V: TRBV20-1
D: -
DNA: TGCAGTGCCAGCGGGCAGGGAGAAGGCACAGATACGCAGTATTTT
CDR3: CSASGQGEGTDTQYF

length: 16
J: TRBJ1-6
size: -
V: TRBV20-1
D: -
DNA: TGCAGTGCTAGTAGAGCGGGAGGTTCCTATAATTCACCCCTCCACTTT
CDR3: CSASRAGGSYNSPLHF

length: 16
J: TRBJ2-2
size: few
V: TRBV6-6
D: -
DNA: TGTGCCAGCAGCAGCTATGGGACTTCTCTGACCGGGGAGCTGTTTTTT
CDR3: CASSSYGTSLTGELFF

length: 15
J: TRBJ2-2
size: -
V: TRBV18
D: TRBD1
DNA: TGTGCCAGCTCACCGGGACAGGGAGGCACCGGGGAGCTGTTTTTT
CDR3: CASSPGQGGTGELFF

length: 14
J: TRBJ2-7
size: many
V: TRBV7-8
D: -
DNA: TGTGCCAGCAGCTCCCTCCGGGACCACCTTGAGCAGTACTTC
CDR3: CASSSLRDHLEQYF

length: 15
J: TRBJ2-3
size: many
V: TRBV20-1
D: -
DNA: TGCAGTGCTAGGTGGGACATCTCTAGCACAGATACGCAGTATTTT
CDR3: CSARWDISSTDTQYF

length: 15
J: TRBJ2-3
size: many
V: TRBV9
D: -
DNA: TGTGCCAGCAGCGTAGTTGCGAATAGCACAGATACGCAGTATTTT
CDR3: CASSVVANSTDTQYF

length: 15
J: TRBJ1-5
size: -
V: TRBV5-6
D: -
DNA: TGTGCCGGCAGCCAGGCCGGAGGGGTGTCTCAGCCCCAGCATTTT
CDR3: CAGSQAGGVSQPQHF

length: 17
J: TRBJ2-4
size: -
V: TRBV20-1
D: TRBD1
DNA: TGCAGTGCTAGACACCGGGACAGGGTAGTAGCCAAAAACATTCAGTACTTC
CDR3: CSARHRDRVVAKNIQYF

length: 14
J: TRBJ2-7
size: many
V: TRBV12-3/TRBV12-4
D: TRBD1
DNA: TGTGCCAGCAGTGACCGGGACAGGGCCTACGAGCAGTACTTC
CDR3: CASSDRDRAYEQYF

length: 16
J: TRBJ1-1
size: few
V: TRBV7-2
D: TRBD1
DNA: TGTGCCAGCAGCTTAGGACAGGGTGTTATCAACACTGAAGCTTTCTTT
CDR3: CASSLGQGVINTEAFF

length: 17
J: TRBJ2-2
size: -
V: TRBV7-2
D: -
DNA: TGTGCCAACAGCCAAGGAAACGCCATACAGGGCGACGGGGCGCTGTTTTTT
CDR3: CANSQGNAIQGDGALFF

length: 14
J: TRBJ1-5
size: few
V: TRBV28
D: -
DNA: TGTGCCAGCAGTATACAGGCAAGCAATCAGCCCCAGCATTTT
CDR3: CASSIQASNQPQHF